This is a list of T cell receptor beta chains from one sample in a study of sequential checkpoint blockade in melanoma. Only in-frame clones appear in the TCRdb table, and some are missing; sequencing was by immunoSEQ multiplex PCR. The table shows 20,000 or so clones, with around 72% occurring only once. The starting material was CD8+ T cells sorted from blood (inferred from file names), obtained from a patient given nivolumab and ipilimumab in sequence. Receptors originate from a human donor with melanoma. Each CDR3 is given with its conserved first and last residue. Each record gives: CDR3 length, J gene, V gene, D gene, clone size, CDR3 DNA, CDR3 protein. A D gene is named only where the DNA matches it firmly. Not every row has a clone size; where given, it reads once, few, many or a size class.

>13|TRBJ2-7|TRBV5-8|TRBD2|.
TGTGCCAGCAGCTTCGGACTAGCCTACGAGCAGTACTTC
CASSFGLAYEQYF
>15|TRBJ1-4|TRBV7-6|.|.
TGTGCCAGCAGCCTAGATGGGGGAGGTAATGAAAAACTGTTTTTT
CASSLDGGGNEKLFF
>12|TRBJ2-7|TRBV11-2|.|.
TGTGCCAGCAGCCTAGGGGGGGGCGAGCAGTACTTC
CASSLGGGEQYF
>13|TRBJ2-7|TRBV5-1|.|few
TGCGCCAGCAGCTTGGACATTACCTACGAGCAGTACTTC
CASSLDITYEQYF
>14|TRBJ2-7|TRBV28|TRBD1|.
TGTGCCAGCAGTTTTTGGACAGGGTCAGGGGAGCAGTACTTC
CASSFWTGSGEQYF
>15|TRBJ1-5|TRBV6-5|.|.
TGTGCCAGCAGTTCGGGGGGGGACGGTAATCAGCCCCAGCATTTT
CASSSGGDGNQPQHF
>15|TRBJ2-7|TRBV14|TRBD1|few
TGTGCCAGCAGCGATCCGTTAGGGGGCTTCAACGAGCAGTACTTC
CASSDPLGGFNEQYF
>13|TRBJ1-6|TRBV19|TRBD1|.
TGTGCCAGTAGTTGGACAGGGATTTCACCCCTCCACTTT
CASSWTGISPLHF
>12|TRBJ1-2|TRBV14|.|few
TGTGCCAGCAGCCAAGATGGCAGGGGCTACACCTTC
CASSQDGRGYTF
>15|TRBJ1-1|TRBV19|TRBD1|.
TGTGCCAGTAGTGTACGACAGGGCCGGAACACTGAAGCTTTCTTT
CASSVRQGRNTEAFF
>11|TRBJ1-2|TRBV29-1|.|few
TGCAGCGTTCCCGGACTATTTGGCTACACCTTC
CSVPGLFGYTF
>15|TRBJ1-2|TRBV7-9|.|few
TGTGCCAGCAGCTTAGCGGTGGGCCCCGACCATGGCTACACCTTC
CASSLAVGPDHGYTF
>13|TRBJ1-1|TRBV19|.|.
TGTGCCAGTAGTATGGGGAGTACGGCTGAAGCTTTCTTT
CASSMGSTAEAFF
>15|TRBJ1-4|TRBV13|TRBD1|.
TGTGCCAGCAGCTTAGCGACAGGGGGAGGAGAAAAACTGTTTTTT
CASSLATGGGEKLFF
>12|TRBJ2-7|TRBV7-8|.|.
TGTGCCAGCAGCTCCGGGACCTACGAGCAGTACTTC
CASSSGTYEQYF
>13|TRBJ2-7|TRBV6-1|.|.
TGTGCCACCACCAAGGACAGCTTCTACGAGCAGTACTTC
CATTKDSFYEQYF
>15|TRBJ2-6|TRBV6-1|.|.
TGTGCCAGCAGTGAGGGGGGCTCTGGGGCCAACGTCCTGACTTTC
CASSEGGSGANVLTF
>13|TRBJ2-7|TRBV10-2|TRBD2|.
TGCGCCAGTGGGACTAGCGGGACCTACGAGCAGTACTTC
CASGTSGTYEQYF
>16|TRBJ1-2|TRBV29-1|TRBD1|.
TGCAGCGTTGGGGGGCCAGGACAGGGGGCGAACTATGGCTACACCTTC
CSVGGPGQGANYGYTF
>16|TRBJ1-1|TRBV27|TRBD1|.
TGTGCCAGCAGTTTATCGGTGACAGGGCGGACCACTGAAGCTTTCTTT
CASSLSVTGRTTEAFF
>15|TRBJ2-7|TRBV27|.|.
TGTGCCAGCAGTTTACGGCAGGTCCCAGCCTACGAGCAGTACTTC
CASSLRQVPAYEQYF
>17|TRBJ1-5|TRBV27|.|.
TGTGCCAGCAGTCACTTCCCAGGGGATCATGGCGGACAGCCCCAGCATTTT
CASSHFPGDHGGQPQHF
>15|TRBJ2-7|TRBV11-2|TRBD2|once
TGTGCCAGCAGCTTTGCCGGGACTAGCGGCTACGAGCAGTACTTC
CASSFAGTSGYEQYF
>18|TRBJ1-1|TRBV5-6|.|.
TGTGCCAGCAGCACCTTGGGGAGGCAGGCCCTGTGGGACACTGAAGCTTTCTTT
CASSTLGRQALWDTEAFF
>19|TRBJ1-5|TRBV6-1|.|.
TGTGCCAGCAGTGAGGGGGCAGGGCCACAACCGTATAGCAATCAGCCCCAGCATTTT
CASSEGAGPQPYSNQPQHF
>14|TRBJ1-1|TRBV5-1|.|.
TGCGCCAGCAGCTTGTTCGGGTTAAACACTGAAGCTTTCTTT
CASSLFGLNTEAFF
>15|TRBJ2-7|TRBV5-4|TRBD1|.
TGTGCCAGCAGCTCAGACCGGGACAGGGTCCACGAGCAGTACTTC
CASSSDRDRVHEQYF
>16|TRBJ1-1|TRBV7-9|TRBD1|few
TGTGCCAGCAGCAGCCGGACAGGATCGATTAATTCTGAAGCTTTCTTT
CASSSRTGSINSEAFF